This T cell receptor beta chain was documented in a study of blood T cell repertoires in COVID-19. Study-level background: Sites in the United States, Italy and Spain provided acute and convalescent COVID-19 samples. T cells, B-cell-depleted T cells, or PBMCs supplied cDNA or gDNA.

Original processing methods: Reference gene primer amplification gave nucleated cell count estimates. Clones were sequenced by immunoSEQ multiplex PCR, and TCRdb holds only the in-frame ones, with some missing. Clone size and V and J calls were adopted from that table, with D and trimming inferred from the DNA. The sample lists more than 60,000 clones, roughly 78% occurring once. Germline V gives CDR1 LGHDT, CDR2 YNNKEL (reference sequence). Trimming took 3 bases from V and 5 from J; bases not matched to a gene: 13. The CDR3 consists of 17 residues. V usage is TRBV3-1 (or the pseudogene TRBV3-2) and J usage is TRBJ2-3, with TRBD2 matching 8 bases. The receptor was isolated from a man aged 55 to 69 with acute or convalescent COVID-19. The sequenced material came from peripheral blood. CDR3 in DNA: TGTGCCAGCAGCCACCCCCGGGGGCGGGAGGAGGGAGATACGCAGTATTTT. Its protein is CASSHPRGREEGDTQYF.